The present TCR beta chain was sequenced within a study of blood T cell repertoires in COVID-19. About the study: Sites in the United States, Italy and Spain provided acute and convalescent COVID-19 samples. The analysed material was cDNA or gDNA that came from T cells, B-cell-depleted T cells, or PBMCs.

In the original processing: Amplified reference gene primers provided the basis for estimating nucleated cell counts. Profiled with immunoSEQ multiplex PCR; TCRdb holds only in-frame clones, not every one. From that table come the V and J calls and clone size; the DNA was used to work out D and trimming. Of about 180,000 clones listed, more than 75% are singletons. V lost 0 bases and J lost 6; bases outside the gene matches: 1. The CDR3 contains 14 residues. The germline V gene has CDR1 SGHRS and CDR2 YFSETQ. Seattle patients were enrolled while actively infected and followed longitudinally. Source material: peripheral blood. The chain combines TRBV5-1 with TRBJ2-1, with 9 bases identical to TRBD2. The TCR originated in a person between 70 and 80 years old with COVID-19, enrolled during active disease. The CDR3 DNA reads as TGCGCCAGCAGCTTGGGACTAGCGGTCAATGAGCAGTTCTTC. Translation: CASSLGLAVNEQFF.